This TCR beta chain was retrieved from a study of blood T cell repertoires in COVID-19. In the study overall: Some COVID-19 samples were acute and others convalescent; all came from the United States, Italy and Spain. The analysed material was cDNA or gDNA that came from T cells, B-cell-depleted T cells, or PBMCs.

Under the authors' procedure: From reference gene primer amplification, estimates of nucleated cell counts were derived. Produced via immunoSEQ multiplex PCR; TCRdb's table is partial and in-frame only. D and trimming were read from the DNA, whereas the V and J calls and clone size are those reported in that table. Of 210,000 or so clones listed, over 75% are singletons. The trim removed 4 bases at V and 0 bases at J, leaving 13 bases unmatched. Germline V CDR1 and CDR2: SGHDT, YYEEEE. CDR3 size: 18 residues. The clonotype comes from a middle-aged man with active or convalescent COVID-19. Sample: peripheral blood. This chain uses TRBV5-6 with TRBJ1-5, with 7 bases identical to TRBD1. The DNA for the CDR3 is TGTGCCAGCAGCCTCTACCGGCGGGACAGAGATAGCAATCAGCCCCAGCATTTT. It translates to CASSLYRRDRDSNQPQHF.